One sample yielded the 12 T cell receptor beta chains listed below, sequenced in a study of blood T cells in healthy people across ages. It was with a sample-barcoded 5' primer and a J-beta primer mix that a second PCR of roughly 7 to 12 cycles was run. TCRdb redid the calling of the 5' RACE reads with MiXCR, one entry per CDR3 protein. Among about 600,000 distinct CDR3 sequences, roughly 48% were seen once, and the ten largest hold about 22%. The sequencing sample was made of blood. The receptors stem from a man older than 75 in good health.

V is TRBV7-2 and J is TRBJ1-2; maybe TRBD1 (6 bases). Deletions cut 2 bases from V and 3 bases from J, with 13 bases between. Germline V gene sequence: CDR1 SGHTA, CDR2 FQGNSA. The CDR3 extends over 15 amino acids. The CDR3 region has the DNA TGTGCCAGCAGCTTATGGAGGGGGGGGGACTATGGCTACACCTTC. Translating it yields CASSLWRGGDYGYTF.

The V and J genes are TRBV5-1 and TRBJ2-1; 12 bases match TRBD1. After removal of 4 bases from V and 10 bases from J, the junction contained 6 bases not matched to a gene. Germline lookup yields CDR1 SGHRS and CDR2 YFSETQ. This CDR3 comprises 14 residues. The CDR3, as DNA: TGCGCCAGCAGCGTGTGGGACAGGGGGCCAGAGCAGTTCTTC. Translating it yields CASSVWDRGPEQFF.

This clonotype was observed once. The chain has TRBV4-3 and TRBJ2-3; D possibly corresponds to TRBD1 (6 bases). The CDR3 sequence is 17 residues long. CDR1 and CDR2 (germline): LGHNA, YSLEER. Between the trimmed V and J ends, which lost 1 base and 1 base, there was a span of 15 bases. In DNA, the CDR3 is TGCGCCAGCAGCCAAGGGCCCCCAGGGGCGCGCACAGATACGCAGTATTTT. It translates to CASSQGPPGARTDTQYF.

Only a few counts were recorded for this clonotype. The chain employs TRBV7-2 and TRBJ2-6, with D unclear. Trimming cost V 5 bases and J 1 base, with 12 bases left between them. Germline V gene lookup returns CDR1 SGHTA and CDR2 FQGNSA. This CDR3 contains 16 residues. Here the CDR3 reads CASSPRVASGANVLTF. DNA of the CDR3: TGTGCCAGCAGCCCTCGTGTTGCGTCTGGGGCCAACGTCCTGACTTTC.

The chain employs TRBV5-1 and TRBJ2-5; no definite D call. Germline CDR1 is SGHRS and CDR2 is YFSETQ. Trimming removed 4 bases at V and 9 bases at J, with 10 bases between. The CDR3 is made up of 11 amino acids. CDR3 DNA: TGCGCCAGCAGCACCAAGGCGGCCCAGTACTTC. Protein product: CASSTKAAQYF.

The chain joins TRBV5-1 to TRBJ2-3, with unresolved D. From germline, CDR1 is SGHRS and CDR2 YFSETQ. This CDR3 comprises 14 residues. The ends were cut back, 4 bases at V and 4 bases at J, with 13 bases in the middle. CDR3 DNA: TGCGCCAGCAGCCCCTACGTGCTCCCAGATACGCAGTATTTT. Protein product: CASSPYVLPDTQYF. The variable domain in full, with the rest retrieved from reference TRBV5-1 and TRBJ2-3, is KAGVTQTPRYLIKTRGQQVTLSCSPISGHRSVSWYQQTPGQGLQFLFEYFSETQRNKGNFPGRFSGRQFSNSRSEMNVSTLELGDSALYLCASSPYVLPDTQYFGPGTRLTVL.

This clonotype was counted a few times. V is TRBV9 and J is TRBJ2-5; possible D gene TRBD2, 6 bases. Trimming pared 2 bases from V and 4 bases from J, leaving 18 bases between. The CDR3 sequence is 16 residues long. CDR1 and CDR2 (germline): SGDLS, YYNGEE. For the CDR3, the DNA is TGTGCCAGCAGCGTCGGAACTAGCATGGTGGGAGAGACCCAGTACTTC. Protein: CASSVGTSMVGETQYF.

This clonotype showed up many times. The chain is built from TRBV6-6 and TRBJ1-2; D perhaps matches TRBD1 (5 bases). CDR1 is MNHNY, CDR2 SVGAGI, per germline (reference sequence). Trimming shortened V by 7 bases and J by 3 bases, and 21 bases separated the two germline ends. This CDR3 contains 16 residues. For the CDR3, the DNA is TGTGCCAGCACGTCCCGGGCAGGGACTTTCCACTATGGCTACACCTTC. Amino acid sequence: CASTSRAGTFHYGYTF.

Worth noting for this clonotype: A clone one base away is much larger, so this may be a read error. This chain joins TRBV6-6 and TRBJ2-5; TRBD2 aligns across 14 bases. The end of the DNA aligns better with TRBJ2-7, so the J call may be wrong. Germline V gives CDR1 MNHNY, CDR2 SVGAGI (reference sequence). The CDR3 is made up of 16 amino acids. In DNA, the CDR3 is TGTGCCAGCAGTTACCCGGGACTAGCGGGAGAAACCGAGCAGTACTTC. It specifies CASSYPGLAGETEQYF.

The chain is built from TRBV29-1 and TRBJ2-3; 8 bases are a match to TRBD1. CDR1 is SQVTM and CDR2 is ANQGSEA in the germline V gene. The CDR3 has 15 residues. Losses at the gene ends were 7 bases for V and 2 bases for J; bases not matched to a gene: 11. In DNA form, the CDR3 reads TGCAGCGCTAACCTAGGACAGGGTTCCACAGATACGCAGTATTTT. It codes for CSANLGQGSTDTQYF.

The chain is built from TRBV5-1 and TRBJ2-1; a possible D gene is TRBD2 (6 bases). V lost 5 bases and J lost 5, with 17 bases in between. Germline loops: CDR1 SGHRS, CDR2 YFSETQ. The CDR3 spans 15 residues. CDR3 amino acids: CASSSVGLTNNEQFF. The CDR3 coding sequence is TGCGCCAGCAGTTCCGTGGGACTTACTAACAATGAGCAGTTCTTC.

This chain connects TRBV7-9 to TRBJ2-1; D ambiguous. CDR1 is SEHNR and CDR2 is FQNEAQ in the germline V gene (reference sequence). Trimming left V 5 bases short and J 5 bases short, with 13 bases between. This CDR3 is built from 14 residues. The CDR3 DNA sequence: TGTGCCAGCAGCACGATTAGGGCGAACAATGAGCAGTTCTTC. Protein sequence: CASSTIRANNEQFF.